Shown below are 29 T cell receptor beta chains from a single sample sequenced in a study of spatial heterogeneity in lung cancer. This sample's time point: sample taken at primary tumor resection. Tumor, nontumor lung or frozen PBMC supplied whole RNA that was sequenced unsorted. TCRdb reprocessed the 5' RACE reads with MiXCR, giving one entry per CDR3 protein. The data contain about 92,000 distinct CDR3 sequences, about an eighth of them singletons. Sample: PBMCs, taken at surgery. The receptors shown here come from a male donor with early-stage non-small cell lung cancer.

In this sample, this clonotype turned up once. DNA of the CDR3: TGTGCCAGCAGTTTCGTAGCGGGAGGTAGGGCTGAGCAGTTCTTC. Its protein product is CASSFVAGGRAEQFF. V is TRBV28 and J is TRBJ2-1, with 10 bases that match TRBD2. J lost 9 bases, V lost 3 bases, and 8 bases had no gene match. Germline V lookup: CDR1 MDHEN, CDR2 SYDVKM. CDR3 length: 15 amino acids. The whole variable domain, remainder taken from reference TRBV28 and TRBJ2-1, is DVKVTQSSRYLVKRTGEKVFLECVQDMDHENMFWYRQDPGLGLRLIYFSYDVKMKEKGDIPEGYSVSREKKERFSLILESASTNQTSMYLCASSFVAGGRAEQFFGPGTRLTVL.

In this sample, this clonotype turned up a few times. The J gene is TRBJ2-7, the V gene TRBV19; D gene unclear. The V gene lost 4 bases and the J gene lost 2 bases, with 3 bases spanning the gap. The germline V gene encodes CDR1 LNHDA and CDR2 SQIVND (reference sequence). This CDR3 is built from 11 residues. Written as DNA, the CDR3 is TGTGCCAGTAGTACACCCTACGAGCAGTACTTC. Translating it yields CASSTPYEQYF.

In this sample, this clonotype turned up many times. The J gene is TRBJ2-7, the V gene TRBV28; 7 bases line up with TRBD1. The CDR3 covers 14 residues. Germline loops: CDR1 MDHEN, CDR2 SYDVKM. V lost 5 bases and J lost 2; bases outside the gene matches: 6. CDR3 DNA sequence: TGTGCCAGCAGTGGGACAGCACCCACCTACGAGCAGTACTTC. The encoded protein is CASSGTAPTYEQYF.

This clonotype has at least ten counts. The chain is built from TRBV9 and TRBJ2-2; TRBD1 or TRBD2 may be the D gene (5 bases each). The CDR3 extends over 17 amino acids. Germline V gene data show CDR1 as SGDLS and CDR2 as YYNGEE. The ends were cut back, 0 bases at V and 4 bases at J, with 16 bases in the middle. The DNA for the CDR3 is TGTGCCAGCAGCGTAGTCATGGGGGATTTTAGCACCGGGGAGCTGTTTTTT. Encoded protein: CASSVVMGDFSTGELFF. Full variable domain (outside the CDR3, taken from reference TRBV9 and TRBJ2-2): DSGVTQTPKHLITATGQRVTLRCSPRSGDLSVYWYQQSLDQGLQFLIQYYNGEERAKGNILERFSAQQFPDLHSELNLSSLELGDSALYFCASSVVMGDFSTGELFFGEGSRLTVL.

The sample holds a few counts of this clonotype. This sequence joins TRBV25-1 and TRBJ2-7, with TRBD1 as a possible D gene (6 bases). This CDR3 has 13 amino acids. V was pared by 4 bases and J by 5 bases, with 12 bases between. CDR1 and CDR2 (germline): MGHDK, SYGVNS. The CDR3 is CASSGLRGHEQYF. For the CDR3, the DNA is TGTGCCAGCAGTGGTCTCAGGGGCCACGAGCAGTACTTC.

This clonotype appeared a few times. One end of the junction is discordant with germline, which a read error may explain. V usage is TRBV7-7 and J usage is TRBJ2-3, with no clear D. CDR1 is SSHAT and CDR2 is FNYEAQ in the germline V gene (reference sequence). This CDR3 has 13 amino acids. The CDR3 nucleotides read TGTGCTAGCAGCTTAGGGTCCTCAGATACGCAGTATTTT. Translating it yields CASSLGSSDTQYF.

CDR3 loop: CSASILGQYSTDTQYF. In DNA form, the CDR3 reads TGCAGTGCTAGCATCCTTGGACAGTACAGCACAGATACGCAGTATTTT. The chain joins TRBV20-1 to TRBJ2-3; perhaps TRBD1 as D (6 bases). CDR1 and CDR2 from the germline V gene are DFQATT and SNEGSKA (reference sequence). CDR3 length equals 16 residues. V was pared by 3 bases and J by 0 bases, with 16 bases between.

This clonotype was counted only a few times. This rearrangement joins TRBV12-3 or TRBV12-4 to TRBJ2-5; TRBD1 is a possible D gene (6 bases). CDR3 length: 14 residues. V lost 6 bases, J lost 10 bases, and 21 bases lay in between. This chain's CDR3 is CASSERDTLRDQYF. DNA for the CDR3: TGTGCCAGCAGCGAAAGGGACACTCTAAGGGACCAGTACTTC.

On this clonotype itself: A read error may account for a junction end that differs from germline. V is TRBV29-1 and J is TRBJ1-2; 8 nucleotides match TRBD1. Germline CDR1 SQVTM, CDR2 ANQGSEA. This CDR3 has 14 amino acids. The CDR3 loop is CSVLFDRGHHGHTF. CDR3 DNA sequence: TGCAGCGTGCTCTTTGACAGGGGACATCATGGCCACACCTTC.

In its sample, this clonotype was seen a few times. The V gene is TRBV9, the J gene TRBJ2-1; D is uncertain. The CDR3 extends over 15 amino acids. V was trimmed by 0 bases and J by 2 bases, leaving 9 bases between them. Germline V CDR1 and CDR2: SGDLS, YYNGEE. The CDR3: CASSVGVGAYNEQFF. The CDR3 nucleotides are TGTGCCAGCAGCGTAGGAGTAGGCGCCTACAATGAGCAGTTCTTC.

This chain joins TRBV20-1 and TRBJ1-2; D gene unclear. Germline CDR1 DFQATT, CDR2 SNEGSKA (reference sequence). This CDR3 has 11 residues. V gave up 4 bases and J gave up 5 bases, with 8 bases separating them. The CDR3 loop reads CSATGLYGYTF. DNA of the CDR3: TGCAGTGCTACCGGTCTTTATGGCTACACCTTC.

The rearrangement links TRBV3-1 to TRBJ2-4; D might be TRBD1 or TRBD2, each matching 6 bases. The CDR3 has 16 amino acids. CDR1 and CDR2 (germline): LGHDT, YNNKEL (reference sequence). V was clipped by 6 bases and J by 4 bases, with 19 bases between them. Here the CDR3 reads CASSPVRGGGKNIQYF. DNA for the CDR3: TGTGCCAGCAGTCCCGTTAGAGGAGGGGGGAAAAACATTCAGTACTTC.

The chain has TRBV20-1 and TRBJ1-1; 8 bases map to TRBD1. Germline CDR1 and CDR2: DFQATT and SNEGSKA (reference sequence). This CDR3 comprises 13 residues. V lost 2 bases to trimming and J lost 3 bases; unmatched junction nucleotides: 2. CDR3 region: CSARQGADTEAFF. The DNA of the CDR3 is TGCAGTGCTAGACAGGGGGCCGACACTGAAGCTTTCTTT.

This clonotype was counted ten times or more. V usage is TRBV27 and J usage is TRBJ1-2; possible D gene TRBD1, 5 bases. CDR3 size: 13 residues. Germline V lookup: CDR1 MNHEY, CDR2 SMNVEV (reference sequence). The V end was cut by 5 bases, the J end by 8 bases, with 15 bases between. The CDR3, as DNA: TGTGCCAGCAGTCCGGGACCAGGAGGGGGCTACACCTTC. This translates into CASSPGPGGGYTF.

V is TRBV12-3 or TRBV12-4 and J is TRBJ2-5, with unresolved D. This CDR3 spans 14 amino acids. The V end lost 3 bases, the J end lost 1 base, and 9 bases lay between the germline ends. In DNA form, the CDR3 reads TGTGCCAGCAGTTTTAATCTAGTCCAAGAGACCCAGTACTTC. This gives the protein CASSFNLVQETQYF.

This clonotype was recorded a few times. The chain uses TRBV27 and TRBJ2-3; 11 bases match TRBD1. J lost 4 bases, V lost 5 bases, and 2 bases had no gene match. CDR3 length equals 14 residues. Germline assignment: CDR1 MNHEY and CDR2 SMNVEV (reference sequence). The CDR3 is CASSPGQGADTQYF. CDR3 DNA: TGTGCCAGCAGTCCGGGACAGGGGGCAGATACGCAGTATTTT.

In this sample, this clonotype turned up many times. The gene calls are TRBV7-3 and TRBJ1-5; the D is unclear. Germline CDR1 SGHTA, CDR2 FQGTGA. This CDR3 has 13 amino acids. Trimming took off 2 bases at V and 9 bases at J, with 11 bases between the two ends. CDR3: CASSLEDGRPQHF. The CDR3 DNA is TGTGCCAGCAGCTTAGAGGATGGGAGGCCCCAGCATTTT. The variable domain in full, completed from reference TRBV7-3 and TRBJ1-5, reads GAGVSQTPSNKVTEKGKYVELRCDPISGHTALYWYRQSLGQGPEFLIYFQGTGAADDSGLPNDRFFAVRPEGSVSTLKIQRTERGDSAVYLCASSLEDGRPQHFGDGTRLSIL.

This rearrangement joins TRBV20-1 to TRBJ2-7, with TRBD2 identical over 7 bases. CDR1 is DFQATT and CDR2 is SNEGSKA in the germline V gene (reference sequence). V lost 4 bases and J lost 5; bases outside the gene matches: 8. The CDR3 extends over 13 amino acids. CDR3 residues: CSAIRLAYDEQYF. CDR3 coding DNA: TGCAGTGCTATTAGACTAGCATACGACGAGCAGTACTTC.

This clonotype turned up a few times. The gene calls are TRBV15 and TRBJ2-3, with 11 bases that match TRBD2. Germline V lookup: CDR1 LNHNV, CDR2 YYDKDF (reference sequence). The CDR3 spans 14 residues. Trimming cost V 5 bases and J 5 bases; bases outside gene matches: 3. CDR3 in DNA: TGTGCCACCAGCGCAACTAGCGGGAGAGATACGCAGTATTTT. It codes for CATSATSGRDTQYF.

On this clonotype: A much larger clone differs by one base, so this may be a read error. J is TRBJ1-1 and V is TRBV18; D unresolved. Germline V CDR1 and CDR2: KGHSH, LQKENI. V shed 4 bases and J shed 1 base, with 7 bases lying between them. CDR3 length: 13 amino acids. CDR3 bases: TGTGCCAGCTCACGTACACAGAACACTGAAGCTTTCTTT. Its translation is CASSRTQNTEAFF.

A few counts support this clonotype. This chain links TRBV30 with TRBJ1-1; D perhaps matches TRBD1 (5 bases). Trimming cost V 3 bases and J 3 bases, with 14 bases left between them. Germline CDR1 reads GTSNPN; CDR2 reads SVGIG (reference sequence). CDR3 length: 14 residues. The CDR3 nucleotides are TGTGCCTGGAGCCCGGGGGAAACAGACACTGAAGCTTTCTTT. It is translated as CAWSPGETDTEAFF.

This clonotype was seen at least ten times. The chain couples TRBV29-1 to TRBJ2-7, with D maybe TRBD1 (6 bases). Germline CDR1 reads SQVTM; CDR2 reads ANQGSEA. V lost 7 bases, J lost 4 bases, and 17 bases lay in between. The CDR3 loop spans 13 amino acids. CDR3 sequence (DNA): TGCAGCGCCACAGGACAGATGCCTTACGAGCAGTACTTC. Its protein is CSATGQMPYEQYF.

This clonotype came up many times. The chain links TRBV7-2 to TRBJ2-2; 13 bases line up with TRBD2. The V segment lost 6 bases and the J segment 5 bases; nucleotides outside the gene matches: 3. In germline, CDR1 is SGHTA, CDR2 FQGNSA. The CDR3 length is 15 residues. This CDR3 is CASSLGLAGTGELFF. Written as DNA, the CDR3 is TGTGCCAGCAGTTTGGGACTAGCGGGGACCGGGGAGCTGTTTTTT.

The chain links TRBV5-1 to TRBJ2-5, with 8 bases fitting TRBD2. Germline CDR1 reads SGHRS; CDR2 reads YFSETQ. J lost 4 bases, V lost 7 bases, and 12 bases had no gene match. CDR3 length equals 15 residues. This CDR3 is CASRETGTSGETQYF. In nucleotides, the CDR3 is TGCGCCAGCCGAGAAACCGGGACTAGTGGAGAGACCCAGTACTTC.

This clonotype has ten or more counts. The rearrangement uses TRBV6-2 or TRBV6-3 and TRBJ1-5, with unresolved D. The CDR3 covers 14 residues. The germline gives CDR1 MNHEY, CDR2 SVGEGT. Between the trimmed V and J ends, which lost 4 bases and 0 bases, there was a span of 7 bases. CDR3 loop: CASSSGDSNQPQHF. The DNA for the CDR3 is TGTGCCAGCAGTTCTGGAGATAGCAATCAGCCCCAGCATTTT.

The chain recombines TRBV24-1 with TRBJ2-1; D is ambiguous. CDR3 size: 16 residues. Germline assignment: CDR1 KGHDR and CDR2 SFDVKD. V gave up 2 bases and J gave up 15 bases, with 25 bases separating them. The CDR3 loop is CATSDSRWGSTLVPFF. CDR3 sequence (DNA): TGTGCCACCAGTGATTCCCGTTGGGGATCGACCCTTGTACCGTTCTTC.

V and J are TRBV5-8 and TRBJ1-5; D remains unclear. Trimming stripped 4 bases from V and 6 bases from J, with 11 bases between. Germline values: CDR1 SGHTS, CDR2 YDEGEE. The CDR3 runs 13 residues. CDR3 residues: CASSQDSGQPQHF. The DNA of the CDR3 is TGTGCCAGCAGCCAGGACTCGGGTCAGCCCCAGCATTTT.

The chain has TRBV19 and TRBJ2-5; D gene unclear. The germline CDR1 and CDR2 sequences are LNHDA and SQIVND (reference sequence). The CDR3 totals 13 residues. Trimming removed 8 bases from V and 4 bases from J, with 14 bases in between. For the CDR3, the DNA is TGTGCCAGTGGCTCGACCGTTGGAGAGACCCAGTACTTC. Protein: CASGSTVGETQYF.

This clonotype was picked up many times. The V gene is TRBV6-2 or TRBV6-3, the J gene TRBJ1-5; D is unclear. The germline CDR1 and CDR2 sequences are MNHEY and SVGEGT. The CDR3 contains 13 residues. Trimming removed 8 bases at V and 2 bases at J, with 10 bases between. For the CDR3, the DNA is TGTGCCAGCGATTTCGGTGGCAATCAGCCCCAGCATTTT. Translated, it gives CASDFGGNQPQHF.